The rows below give T cell receptor beta chains drawn from one sample of a study of T cell responses to AZD1222 COVID-19 vaccine. The data were produced by immunoSEQ multiplex PCR, yet TCRdb's version contains in-frame clones alone and is incomplete. Among about 83,000 clones listed, more than 75% were seen once. The sample consisted of peripheral blood, taken on day 0 of MenACWY control vaccination. The receptor set was obtained from an adult in good health. The CDR3 runs from the conserved cysteine through the conserved F or W. Each record gives: J gene, D gene, clone size, V gene, CDR3 protein, CDR3 DNA. A D gene is named only where the DNA matches it firmly. Expanded clones are given a class, and other clones once, few, many or no size at all.

j_call: TRBJ2-5
d_call: -
clone_size: -
v_call: TRBV7-6
cdr3_aa: CASSPVGSDRMEETQYF
cdr3_nt: TGTGCCAGCAGCCCAGTAGGATCCGACAGGATGGAAGAGACCCAGTACTTC

j_call: TRBJ2-7
d_call: -
clone_size: -
v_call: TRBV3-1/TRBV3-2
cdr3_aa: CASSQDGSGAYEQYF
cdr3_nt: TGTGCCAGCAGCCAAGATGGCTCAGGGGCCTACGAGCAGTACTTC

j_call: TRBJ2-4
d_call: -
clone_size: -
v_call: TRBV28
cdr3_aa: CASSTGTWGNIQYF
cdr3_nt: TGTGCCAGCAGCACCGGGACCTGGGGAAACATTCAGTACTTC

j_call: TRBJ1-6
d_call: -
clone_size: -
v_call: TRBV28
cdr3_aa: CASTGGSGVTLHF
cdr3_nt: TGTGCCAGCACCGGTGGTTCTGGGGTGACCCTCCACTTT

j_call: TRBJ2-1
d_call: TRBD2
clone_size: -
v_call: TRBV14
cdr3_aa: CASSQTGTNLYNEQFF
cdr3_nt: TGTGCCAGCAGTCAGACCGGGACTAACTTATACAATGAGCAGTTCTTC

j_call: TRBJ1-1
d_call: -
clone_size: -
v_call: TRBV6-1
cdr3_aa: CASSENIGGSEAFF
cdr3_nt: TGTGCCAGCAGTGAAAATATAGGAGGGTCTGAAGCTTTCTTT

j_call: TRBJ2-7
d_call: -
clone_size: once
v_call: TRBV27
cdr3_aa: CASSLGYEQYF
cdr3_nt: TGTGCCAGCAGTTTGGGTTACGAGCAGTACTTC

j_call: TRBJ2-7
d_call: TRBD2
clone_size: -
v_call: TRBV28
cdr3_aa: CASSRTTSGSSYEQYF
cdr3_nt: TGTGCCAGCAGTCGCACGACTAGCGGGAGTTCCTACGAGCAGTACTTC

j_call: TRBJ1-5
d_call: -
clone_size: -
v_call: TRBV7-9
cdr3_aa: CASSFRNQPQHF
cdr3_nt: TGTGCCAGCAGCTTCCGGAATCAGCCCCAGCATTTT

j_call: TRBJ2-5
d_call: TRBD1
clone_size: -
v_call: TRBV24-1
cdr3_aa: CATKSGQGGQETQYF
cdr3_nt: TGTGCCACCAAGTCGGGACAGGGGGGTCAAGAGACCCAGTACTTC

j_call: TRBJ1-1
d_call: -
clone_size: -
v_call: TRBV20-1
cdr3_aa: CSALLGEAFF
cdr3_nt: TGCAGTGCCCTACTCGGGGAAGCTTTCTTT

j_call: TRBJ1-1
d_call: -
clone_size: -
v_call: TRBV18
cdr3_aa: CASSPLGVMNTEAFF
cdr3_nt: TGTGCCAGCTCCCCCTTGGGAGTAATGAACACTGAAGCTTTCTTT

j_call: TRBJ2-7
d_call: TRBD2
clone_size: -
v_call: TRBV10-3
cdr3_aa: CAISDLAGGAGEQYF
cdr3_nt: TGTGCCATCAGTGACCTAGCGGGAGGGGCGGGCGAGCAGTACTTC

j_call: TRBJ1-1
d_call: -
clone_size: -
v_call: TRBV29-1
cdr3_aa: CSVEGGAYTEAFF
cdr3_nt: TGCAGCGTCGAAGGGGGTGCGTACACTGAAGCTTTCTTT

j_call: TRBJ2-7
d_call: -
clone_size: -
v_call: TRBV5-5
cdr3_aa: CASSLDGGVEQYF
cdr3_nt: TGTGCCAGCAGCTTGGACGGAGGGGTCGAGCAGTACTTC

j_call: TRBJ2-1
d_call: TRBD2
clone_size: -
v_call: TRBV5-1
cdr3_aa: CASSLRSGTSGLNEQFF
cdr3_nt: TGCGCCAGCAGCTTGCGGTCTGGGACTAGCGGCCTCAATGAGCAGTTCTTC

j_call: TRBJ2-7
d_call: -
clone_size: -
v_call: TRBV5-6
cdr3_aa: CASSLEGPISGDEQYF
cdr3_nt: TGTGCCAGCAGCTTGGAGGGACCAATCTCCGGGGACGAGCAGTACTTC

j_call: TRBJ1-2
d_call: -
clone_size: -
v_call: TRBV6-2/TRBV6-3
cdr3_aa: CASSWAANYGYTF
cdr3_nt: TGTGCCAGCAGTTGGGCAGCTAACTATGGCTACACCTTC

j_call: TRBJ1-5
d_call: -
clone_size: once
v_call: TRBV10-3
cdr3_aa: CAISATADSNQPQHF
cdr3_nt: TGTGCCATCAGTGCAACAGCTGATAGCAATCAGCCCCAGCATTTT

j_call: TRBJ1-5
d_call: -
clone_size: once
v_call: TRBV9
cdr3_aa: CASSVAGDQPQHF
cdr3_nt: TGTGCCAGCAGCGTAGCAGGGGACCAGCCCCAGCATTTT

j_call: TRBJ2-7
d_call: TRBD1
clone_size: -
v_call: TRBV3-1/TRBV3-2
cdr3_aa: CASSNDRGRPEQYF
cdr3_nt: TGTGCCAGCAGCAACGACAGGGGACGACCCGAGCAGTACTTC

j_call: TRBJ2-3
d_call: -
clone_size: -
v_call: TRBV29-1
cdr3_aa: CSASEVSTDTQYF
cdr3_nt: TGCAGCGCCTCGGAGGTGAGCACAGATACGCAGTATTTT

j_call: TRBJ2-6
d_call: -
clone_size: -
v_call: TRBV28
cdr3_aa: CASSLSGSGANVLTF
cdr3_nt: TGTGCCAGCAGTTTATCAGGGTCTGGGGCCAACGTCCTGACTTTC

j_call: TRBJ1-3
d_call: -
clone_size: once
v_call: TRBV18
cdr3_aa: CASSPPNLDGSNTIYF
cdr3_nt: TGTGCCAGCTCACCGCCTAATTTGGACGGATCGAACACCATATATTTT

j_call: TRBJ2-7
d_call: -
clone_size: few
v_call: TRBV27
cdr3_aa: CASSFRRGNEQYF
cdr3_nt: TGTGCCAGCAGTTTTAGGCGGGGAAACGAGCAGTACTTC

j_call: TRBJ1-4
d_call: -
clone_size: once
v_call: TRBV5-8
cdr3_aa: CASSLQVISALGKLFF
cdr3_nt: TGTGCCAGCAGCCTGCAAGTAATTTCGGCTTTGGGAAAACTGTTTTTT

j_call: TRBJ2-1
d_call: TRBD1
clone_size: -
v_call: TRBV10-3
cdr3_aa: CAISEPDRVSYNEQFF
cdr3_nt: TGTGCCATCAGTGAACCAGACAGGGTCTCCTACAATGAGCAGTTCTTC

j_call: TRBJ1-2
d_call: -
clone_size: -
v_call: TRBV3-1/TRBV3-2
cdr3_aa: CASSLSPQGWGYGYTF
cdr3_nt: TGTGCCAGCAGCCTCTCACCCCAGGGGTGGGGCTATGGCTACACCTTC